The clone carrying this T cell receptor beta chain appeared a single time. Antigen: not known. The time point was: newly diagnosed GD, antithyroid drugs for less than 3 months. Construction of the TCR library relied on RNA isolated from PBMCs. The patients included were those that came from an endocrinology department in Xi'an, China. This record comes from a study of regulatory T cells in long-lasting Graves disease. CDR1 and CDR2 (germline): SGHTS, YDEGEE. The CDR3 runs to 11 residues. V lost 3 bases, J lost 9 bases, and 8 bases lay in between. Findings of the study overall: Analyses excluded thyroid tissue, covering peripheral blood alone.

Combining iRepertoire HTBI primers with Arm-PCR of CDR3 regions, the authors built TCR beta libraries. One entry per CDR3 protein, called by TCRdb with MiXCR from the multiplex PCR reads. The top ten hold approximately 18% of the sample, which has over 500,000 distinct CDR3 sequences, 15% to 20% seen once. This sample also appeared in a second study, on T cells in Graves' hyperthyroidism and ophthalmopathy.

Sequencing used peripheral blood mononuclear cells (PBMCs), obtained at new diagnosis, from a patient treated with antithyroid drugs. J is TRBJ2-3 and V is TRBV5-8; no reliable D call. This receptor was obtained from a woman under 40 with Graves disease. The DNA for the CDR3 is TGTGCCAGCAGCTATAGTATGACGCAGTATTTT. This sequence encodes CASSYSMTQYF.